Shown below are 9 T cell receptor beta chains from a single sample sequenced in a study of OX40 agonist ivuxolimab in advanced cancers. Clones were read by immunoSEQ multiplex PCR, and TCRdb kept only the in-frame ones, dropping some. The sample holds some 64,000 clones, approximately 91% seen once. The material was CD4+ or CD8+ T cells sorted from blood, obtained in a trial of the OX40 agonist ivuxolimab. These receptors were obtained from an adult with an advanced solid tumor such as melanoma, head and neck, liver or kidney cancer.

The J gene is TRBJ2-1, the V gene TRBV5-1, with D maybe TRBD1 (7 bases). CDR3 size: 14 residues. Germline CDR1 and CDR2: SGHRS and YFSETQ. The V end was cut by 1 base, the J end by 8 bases, with 13 bases between. The CDR3 sequence: CASSLHQGEDEQFF. DNA of the CDR3: TGCGCCAGCAGCTTGCATCAGGGGGAGGATGAGCAGTTCTTC.

The rearrangement links TRBV7-9 to TRBJ1-4; the D is unclear. Germline loops: CDR1 SEHNR, CDR2 FQNEAQ (reference sequence). V was clipped by 4 bases and J by 6 bases, with 12 bases between them. The CDR3 loop spans 14 amino acids. The CDR3 spells CASSSPNMDEKLFF. CDR3 bases: TGTGCCAGCAGCTCACCCAATATGGATGAAAAACTGTTTTTT.

The V gene is TRBV27, the J gene TRBJ2-7; D possibly corresponds to TRBD1 (5 bases). This CDR3 has 13 amino acids. Trimming shortened V by 0 bases and J by 4 bases, and 7 bases separated the two germline ends. Germline values: CDR1 MNHEY, CDR2 SMNVEV (reference sequence). Written as DNA, the CDR3 is TGTGCCAGCAGTTTATCTCAGGGATACGAGCAGTACTTC. Amino acid sequence: CASSLSQGYEQYF.

The V call is TRBV9, the J call TRBJ2-5; 9 bases are a match to TRBD2. This CDR3 spans 14 amino acids. The V gene's germline CDR1 is SGDLS and CDR2 YYNGEE. J lost 5 bases, V lost 3 bases, and 5 bases had no gene match. The CDR3 bases are TGTGCCAGCAGCGCAGCGGGAGGTTCGGAGACCCAGTACTTC. Encoded protein: CASSAAGGSETQYF. Together with reference TRBV9 and TRBJ2-5, the CDR3 gives the full variable domain: DSGVTQTPKHLITATGQRVTLRCSPRSGDLSVYWYQQSLDQGLQFLIQYYNGEERAKGNILERFSAQQFPDLHSELNLSSLELGDSALYFCASSAAGGSETQYFGPGTRLLVL.

This clone was found a few times. J is TRBJ1-5 and V is TRBV27; 11 bases are a match to TRBD1. After removal of 5 bases from V and 7 bases from J, the junction contained 7 bases not matched to a gene. Germline lookup yields CDR1 MNHEY and CDR2 SMNVEV (reference sequence). The CDR3 spans 15 residues. The CDR3 sequence is CASSPWTGGSQPQHF. In nucleotides, the CDR3 is TGTGCCAGCAGTCCCTGGACAGGGGGCTCGCAGCCCCAGCATTTT.

The genes are TRBV13 and TRBJ1-1, with TRBD1 as a possible D gene (5 bases). The V end was cut by 5 bases, the J end by 0 bases, with 10 bases between. Germline lookup yields CDR1 PRHDT and CDR2 FYEKMQ (reference sequence). The length of the CDR3 is 14 residues. The CDR3 here is CASSKGLMNTEAFF. The CDR3 bases are TGTGCCAGCAGCAAGGGACTGATGAACACTGAAGCTTTCTTT.

Here the CDR3 reads CASSSPGPNEQFF. CDR3 sequence (DNA): TGTGCCAGTAGTAGTCCCGGTCCCAATGAGCAGTTCTTC. The chain is built from TRBV19 and TRBJ2-1; no firm D call. The CDR3 is 13 amino acids. V was clipped by 4 bases and J by 6 bases, with 10 bases between them. Germline lookup yields CDR1 LNHDA and CDR2 SQIVND (reference sequence).

CDR3 region: CASSLASGHNEQFF. The DNA for the CDR3 is TGTGCCAGCAGCTTGGCTAGCGGGCACAATGAGCAGTTCTTC. This chain connects TRBV7-3 to TRBJ2-1, with 8 nucleotides matching TRBD2. In germline, CDR1 is SGHTA, CDR2 FQGTGA. V trimming: 3 bases; J trimming: 5 bases; junction bases outside the gene matches: 3. There are 14 residues in the CDR3.

The J gene is TRBJ2-7, the V gene TRBV30; no definite D call. From germline, CDR1 is GTSNPN and CDR2 SVGIG (reference sequence). Trimming cost V 2 bases and J 0 bases, with 14 bases left between them. The CDR3 has 15 amino acids. The CDR3 spells CAWSQATGYSYEQYF. In nucleotides, the CDR3 is TGTGCCTGGAGTCAGGCCACGGGTTACTCCTACGAGCAGTACTTC.